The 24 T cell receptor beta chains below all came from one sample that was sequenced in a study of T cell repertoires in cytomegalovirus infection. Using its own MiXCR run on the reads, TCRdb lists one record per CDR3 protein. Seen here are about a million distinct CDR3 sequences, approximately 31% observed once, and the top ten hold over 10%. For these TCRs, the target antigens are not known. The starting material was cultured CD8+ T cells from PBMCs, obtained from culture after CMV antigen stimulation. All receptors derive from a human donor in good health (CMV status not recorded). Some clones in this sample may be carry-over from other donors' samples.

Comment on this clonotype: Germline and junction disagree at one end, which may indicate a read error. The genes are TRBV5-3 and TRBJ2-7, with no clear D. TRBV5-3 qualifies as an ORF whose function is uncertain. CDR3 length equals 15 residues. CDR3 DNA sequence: TGTGCCAGCAGCTTCGTTGGCGGAGTATCCTACGAGCAGTACTTC. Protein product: CASSFVGGVSYEQYF.

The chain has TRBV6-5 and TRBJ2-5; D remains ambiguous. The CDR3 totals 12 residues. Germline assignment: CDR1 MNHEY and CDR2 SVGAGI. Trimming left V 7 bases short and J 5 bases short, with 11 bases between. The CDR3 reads CASIPLGETQYF. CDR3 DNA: TGTGCCAGCATCCCCTTGGGGGAGACCCAGTACTTC.

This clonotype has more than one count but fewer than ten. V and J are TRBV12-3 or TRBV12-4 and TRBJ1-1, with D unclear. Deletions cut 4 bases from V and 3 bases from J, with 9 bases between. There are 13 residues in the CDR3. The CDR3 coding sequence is TGTGCCAGCAGTTATTTGGTCGACACTGAAGCTTTCTTT. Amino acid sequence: CASSYLVDTEAFF.

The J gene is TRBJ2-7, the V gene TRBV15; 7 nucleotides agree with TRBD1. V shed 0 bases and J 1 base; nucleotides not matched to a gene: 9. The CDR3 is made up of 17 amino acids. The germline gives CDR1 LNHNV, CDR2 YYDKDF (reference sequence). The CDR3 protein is CATSREYGTAGSYEQYF. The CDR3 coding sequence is TGTGCCACCAGCAGAGAATACGGGACAGCCGGATCCTACGAGCAGTACTTC.

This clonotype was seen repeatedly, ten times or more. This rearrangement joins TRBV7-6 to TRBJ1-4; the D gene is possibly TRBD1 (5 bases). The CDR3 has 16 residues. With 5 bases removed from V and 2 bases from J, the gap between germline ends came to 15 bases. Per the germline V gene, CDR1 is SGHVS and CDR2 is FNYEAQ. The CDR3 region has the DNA TGTGCCAGCAGCCTGGAGGGGCGCGGGACTAATGAAAAACTGTTTTTT. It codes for CASSLEGRGTNEKLFF. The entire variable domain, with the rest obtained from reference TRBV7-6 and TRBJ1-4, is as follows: GAGVSQSPRYKVTKRGQDVALRCDPISGHVSLYWYRQALGQGPEFLTYFNYEAQQDKSGLPNDRFSAERPEGSISTLTIQRTEQRDSAMYRCASSLEGRGTNEKLFFGSGTQLSVL.

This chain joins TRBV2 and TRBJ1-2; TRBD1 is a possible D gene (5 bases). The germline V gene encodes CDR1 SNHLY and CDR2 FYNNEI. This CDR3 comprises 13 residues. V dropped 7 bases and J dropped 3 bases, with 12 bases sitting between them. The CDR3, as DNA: TGTGCCAGCATCGGGGGAAGGGACTATGGCTACACCTTC. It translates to CASIGGRDYGYTF. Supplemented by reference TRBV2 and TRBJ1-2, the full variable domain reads EPEVTQTPSHQVTQMGQEVILRCVPISNHLYFYWYRQILGQKVEFLVSFYNNEISEKSEIFDDQFSVERPDGSNFTLKIRSTKLEDSAMYFCASIGGRDYGYTFGSGTRLTVV.

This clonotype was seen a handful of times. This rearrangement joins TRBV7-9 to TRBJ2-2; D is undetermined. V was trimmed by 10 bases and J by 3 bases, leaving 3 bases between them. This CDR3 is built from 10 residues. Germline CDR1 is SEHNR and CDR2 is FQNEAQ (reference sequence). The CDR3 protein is CAKDTGELFF. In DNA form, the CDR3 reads TGTGCCAAGGACACCGGGGAGCTGTTTTTT.

The CDR3 sequence: CASSLAPTGYSNQPQHF. CDR3 in DNA: TGTGCCAGTAGCCTTGCTCCGACAGGCTATAGCAATCAGCCCCAGCATTTT. The V call is TRBV19, the J call TRBJ1-5, with D tentatively TRBD1 (6 bases). Trimming removed 6 bases from V and 0 bases from J, with 18 bases in between. Germline lookup yields CDR1 LNHDA and CDR2 SQIVND (reference sequence). The CDR3 runs to 17 residues.

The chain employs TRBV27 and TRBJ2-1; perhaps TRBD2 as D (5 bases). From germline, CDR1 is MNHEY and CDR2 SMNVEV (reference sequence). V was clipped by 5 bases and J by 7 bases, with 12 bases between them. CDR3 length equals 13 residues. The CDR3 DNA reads TGTGCCAGCAGTCGGGATCTGGGGAATGAGCAGTTCTTC. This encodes CASSRDLGNEQFF.

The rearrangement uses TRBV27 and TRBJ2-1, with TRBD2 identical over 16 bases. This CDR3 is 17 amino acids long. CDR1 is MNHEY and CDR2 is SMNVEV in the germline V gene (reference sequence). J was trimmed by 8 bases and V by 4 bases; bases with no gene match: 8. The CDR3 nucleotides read TGTGCCAGCAGTTCCTTAGGGACTAGCGGGGGGGCGGATGAGCAGTTCTTC. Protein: CASSSLGTSGGADEQFF.

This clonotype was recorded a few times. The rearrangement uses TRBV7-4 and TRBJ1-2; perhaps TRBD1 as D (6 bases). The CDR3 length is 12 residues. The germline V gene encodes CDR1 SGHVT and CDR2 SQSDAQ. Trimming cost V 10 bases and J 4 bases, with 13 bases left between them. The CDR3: CATRTVTYGYTF. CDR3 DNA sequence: TGTGCCACCCGGACAGTCACCTATGGCTACACCTTC.

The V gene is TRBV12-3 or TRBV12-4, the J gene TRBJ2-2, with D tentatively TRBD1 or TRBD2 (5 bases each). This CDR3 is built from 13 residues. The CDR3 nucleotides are TGTGGACAAGGGACCTCGGACACCGGGGAGCTGTTTTTT. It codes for CGQGTSDTGELFF.

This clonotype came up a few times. The CDR3: CASSSVTGVYEQYV. DNA for the CDR3: TGTGCCAGCAGCTCCGTAACAGGGGTCTACGAGCAGTACGTC. The chain has TRBV7-9 and TRBJ2-7, with 7 nucleotides matching TRBD1. The CDR3 has 14 residues. V gave up 4 bases and J gave up 3 bases; unmatched junction bases: 6. Germline lookup yields CDR1 SEHNR and CDR2 FQNEAQ (reference sequence).

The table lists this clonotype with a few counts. This chain's CDR3 is CASSLGRGQGDEKLFF. The CDR3 DNA follows: TGTGCCAGCAGTTTAGGAAGGGGACAGGGGGATGAAAAACTGTTTTTT. The rearrangement uses TRBV12-3 or TRBV12-4 and TRBJ1-4; 11 bases are a match to TRBD1. CDR3 length: 16 residues. J gave up 6 bases and V 1 base, and 4 bases lay outside the gene matches.

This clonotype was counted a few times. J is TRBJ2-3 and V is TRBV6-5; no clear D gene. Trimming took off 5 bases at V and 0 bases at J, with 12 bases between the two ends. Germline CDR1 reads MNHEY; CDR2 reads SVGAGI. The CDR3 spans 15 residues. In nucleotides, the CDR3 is TGTGCCAGCAGTCCTCGGGCAGGAAGCACAGATACGCAGTATTTT. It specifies CASSPRAGSTDTQYF.

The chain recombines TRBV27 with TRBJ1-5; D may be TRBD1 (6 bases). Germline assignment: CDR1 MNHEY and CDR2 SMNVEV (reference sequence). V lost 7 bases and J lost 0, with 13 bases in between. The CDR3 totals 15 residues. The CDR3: CASNLRGPSNQPQHF. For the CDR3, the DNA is TGTGCCAGCAACCTTCGGGGGCCTAGCAATCAGCCCCAGCATTTT.

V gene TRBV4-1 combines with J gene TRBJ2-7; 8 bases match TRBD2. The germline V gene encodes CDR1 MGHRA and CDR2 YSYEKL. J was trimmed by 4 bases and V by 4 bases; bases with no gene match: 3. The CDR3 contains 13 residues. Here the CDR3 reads CASSLQRGYEQYV. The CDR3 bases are TGCGCCAGCAGCCTTCAGCGGGGGTACGAGCAGTACGTC.

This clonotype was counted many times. The CDR3 nucleotides read TGTGCCAGCAGCTTATTAGGGGGTCCATACAATGAGCAGTTCTTC. It is translated as CASSLLGGPYNEQFF. V gene TRBV7-8 combines with J gene TRBJ2-1, with D perhaps matching TRBD1 (6 bases). This CDR3 has 15 residues. The germline V gene encodes CDR1 SGHVS and CDR2 FQNEAQ. Trimming removed 2 bases from V and 4 bases from J, with 12 bases in between.

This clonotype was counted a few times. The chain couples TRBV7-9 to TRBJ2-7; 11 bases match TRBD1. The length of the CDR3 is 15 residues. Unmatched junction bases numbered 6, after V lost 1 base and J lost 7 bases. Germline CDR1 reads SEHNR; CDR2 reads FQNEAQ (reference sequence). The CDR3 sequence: CASSLERTGGIEQYF. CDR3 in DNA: TGTGCCAGCAGCTTAGAACGGACAGGGGGCATAGAGCAGTACTTC.

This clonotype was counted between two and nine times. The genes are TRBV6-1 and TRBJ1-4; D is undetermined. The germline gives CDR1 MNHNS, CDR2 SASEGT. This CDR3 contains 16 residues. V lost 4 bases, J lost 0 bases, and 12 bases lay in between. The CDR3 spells CASSGVDFATNEKLFF. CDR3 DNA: TGTGCCAGCAGTGGTGTGGACTTTGCAACTAATGAAAAACTGTTTTTT.

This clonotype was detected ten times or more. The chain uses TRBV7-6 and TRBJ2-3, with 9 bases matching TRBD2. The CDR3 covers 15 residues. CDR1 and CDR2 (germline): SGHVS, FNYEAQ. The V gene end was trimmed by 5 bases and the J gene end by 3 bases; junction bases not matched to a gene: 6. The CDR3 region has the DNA TGTGCCAGCAGCCTACCCGCGGGGGGGACAGATACGCAGTATTTT. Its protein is CASSLPAGGTDTQYF.

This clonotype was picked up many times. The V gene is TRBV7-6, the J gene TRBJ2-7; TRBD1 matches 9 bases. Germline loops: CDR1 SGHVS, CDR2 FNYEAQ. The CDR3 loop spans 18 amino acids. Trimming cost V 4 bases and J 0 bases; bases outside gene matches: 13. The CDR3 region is CASSYSGTGPNNSYEQYF. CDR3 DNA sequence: TGTGCCAGCAGCTACTCCGGGACAGGGCCCAACAACTCCTACGAGCAGTACTTC.

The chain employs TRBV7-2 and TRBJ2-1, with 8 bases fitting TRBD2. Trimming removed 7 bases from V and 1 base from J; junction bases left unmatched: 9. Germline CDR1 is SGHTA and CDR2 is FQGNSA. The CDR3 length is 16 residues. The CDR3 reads CASTPYGGGSYNEQFF. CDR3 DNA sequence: TGTGCCAGCACCCCATACGGGGGGGGGTCCTACAATGAGCAGTTCTTC.

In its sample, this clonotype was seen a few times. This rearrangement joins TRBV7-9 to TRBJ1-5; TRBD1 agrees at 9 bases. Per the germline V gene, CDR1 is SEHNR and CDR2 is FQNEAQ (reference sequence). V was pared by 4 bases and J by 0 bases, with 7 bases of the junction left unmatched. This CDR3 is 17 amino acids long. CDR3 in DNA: TGTGCCAGCAGCTCCGGGACAGGGCCTTATAGCAATCAGCCCCAGCATTTT. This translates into CASSSGTGPYSNQPQHF.